This is a list of T cell receptor beta chains from one sample in a study of blood T cell repertoires in COVID-19. Assay used: immunoSEQ multiplex PCR; TCRdb lists only in-frame clones, some missing. The sample shows some 60,000 clones, about 80% of them seen only once. The sequenced sample was peripheral blood. These receptors were obtained from a man older than 75 with COVID-19, enrolled during active disease. The CDR3 runs from the conserved cysteine through the conserved F or W. The order of the fields is D gene, V gene, clone size, J gene, CDR3 protein, CDR3 DNA. A D gene is named only where the DNA matches it firmly. For some rows the clone size is stated as once, few or many, or as a class when expanded; others skip it.

.	TRBV24-1	once	TRBJ2-1	CATSDPGLNNEQFF	TGTGCCACCAGTGACCCCGGACTAAACAATGAGCAGTTCTTC
.	TRBV5-1	.	TRBJ2-1	CASSRDSGGNEQFF	TGCGCCAGCAGTAGGGACTCAGGAGGCAATGAGCAGTTCTTC
.	TRBV6-1	.	TRBJ2-5	CASSEAGRSSHKETQYF	TGTGCCAGCAGTGAAGCTGGGAGGTCAAGCCACAAAGAGACCCAGTACTTC
.	TRBV4-2	once	TRBJ1-2	CASSQDALKGAGPAGYTF	TGTGCCAGCAGCCAAGATGCCCTCAAAGGGGCAGGGCCGGCAGGCTACACCTTC
.	TRBV7-6	.	TRBJ1-5	CASSPPGQPQHF	TGTGCCAGCAGCCCCCCGGGTCAGCCCCAGCATTTT
TRBD2	TRBV28	.	TRBJ2-5	CASIIAGGQETQYF	TGTGCCAGCATTATAGCGGGGGGTCAAGAGACCCAGTACTTC
.	TRBV9	.	TRBJ2-5	CASSPYRELETQYF	TGTGCCAGCAGCCCCTACAGGGAGTTGGAGACCCAGTACTTC
.	TRBV5-6	.	TRBJ1-5	CASSLGRHEEDQPQHF	TGTGCCAGCAGCTTGGGCAGACACGAGGAGGATCAGCCCCAGCATTTT
TRBD1	TRBV19	.	TRBJ1-2	CASNPPGTGVYGYTF	TGTGCCAGTAATCCTCCGGGGACAGGGGTCTATGGCTACACCTTC
TRBD1	TRBV24-1	.	TRBJ1-4	CATSDPGGGDEKLFF	TGTGCCACCAGTGATCCAGGGGGCGGGGATGAAAAACTGTTTTTT
.	TRBV5-6	.	TRBJ2-6	CASSLDSSGANVLTF	TGTGCCAGCAGCTTGGACTCCTCTGGGGCCAACGTCCTGACTTTC
TRBD2	TRBV6-4	.	TRBJ2-1	CASSDPSGRGGEQFF	TGTGCCAGCAGTGACCCTAGCGGGAGGGGTGGTGAGCAGTTCTTC
TRBD2	TRBV5-1	.	TRBJ2-3	CASSLWGLAGEGPDTQYF	TGCGCCAGCAGCCTCTGGGGACTAGCGGGAGAGGGGCCAGATACGCAGTATTTT
.	TRBV7-9	.	TRBJ1-1	CASSLYRVEGDTEAFF	TGTGCCAGCAGCCTCTACAGGGTAGAGGGGGACACTGAAGCTTTCTTT
TRBD1	TRBV6-5	.	TRBJ1-4	CASSYSGTVNEKLFF	TGTGCCAGCAGTTACTCGGGGACAGTTAATGAAAAACTGTTTTTT
.	TRBV9	.	TRBJ2-6	CASSRDRSGANVLTF	TGTGCCAGCAGCAGAGACAGGTCTGGGGCCAACGTCCTGACTTTC
.	TRBV19	.	TRBJ2-5	CATKGGRTKETQYF	TGTGCCACCAAGGGGGGGCGGACGAAAGAGACCCAGTACTTC
.	TRBV27	few	TRBJ1-6	CASRAPGVRNSPLHF	TGTGCCAGCAGAGCCCCAGGGGTAAGGAATTCACCCCTCCACTTT
.	TRBV18	few	TRBJ1-5	CASSAQGDGGRNQPQHF	TGTGCCAGCTCAGCACAGGGCGACGGGGGTCGCAATCAGCCCCAGCATTTT
.	TRBV5-1	.	TRBJ1-1	CASRTVMNTEAFF	TGCGCCAGCAGGACAGTCATGAACACTGAAGCTTTCTTT
.	TRBV6-5	.	TRBJ1-2	CASSQRGSYGYTF	TGTGCCAGCAGCCAACGAGGATCCTATGGCTACACCTTC
.	TRBV4-3	.	TRBJ2-1	CASSQDTGNEQFF	TGCGCCAGCAGCCAAGATACCGGGAATGAGCAGTTCTTC